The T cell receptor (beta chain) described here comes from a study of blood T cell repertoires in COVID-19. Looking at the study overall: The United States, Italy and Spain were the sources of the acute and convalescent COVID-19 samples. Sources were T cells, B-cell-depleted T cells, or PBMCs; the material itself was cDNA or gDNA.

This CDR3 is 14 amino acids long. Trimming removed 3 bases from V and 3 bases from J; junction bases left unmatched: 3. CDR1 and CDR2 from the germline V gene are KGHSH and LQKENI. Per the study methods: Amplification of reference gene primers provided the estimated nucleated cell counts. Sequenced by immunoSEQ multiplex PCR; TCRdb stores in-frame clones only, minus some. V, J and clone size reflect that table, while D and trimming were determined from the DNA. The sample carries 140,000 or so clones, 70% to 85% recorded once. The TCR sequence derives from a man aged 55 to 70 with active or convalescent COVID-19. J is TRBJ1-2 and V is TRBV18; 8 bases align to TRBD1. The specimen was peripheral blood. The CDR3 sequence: CASSPLGQDYGYTF. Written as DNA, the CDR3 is TGTGCCAGCTCACCCTTGGGACAGGACTATGGCTACACCTTC.